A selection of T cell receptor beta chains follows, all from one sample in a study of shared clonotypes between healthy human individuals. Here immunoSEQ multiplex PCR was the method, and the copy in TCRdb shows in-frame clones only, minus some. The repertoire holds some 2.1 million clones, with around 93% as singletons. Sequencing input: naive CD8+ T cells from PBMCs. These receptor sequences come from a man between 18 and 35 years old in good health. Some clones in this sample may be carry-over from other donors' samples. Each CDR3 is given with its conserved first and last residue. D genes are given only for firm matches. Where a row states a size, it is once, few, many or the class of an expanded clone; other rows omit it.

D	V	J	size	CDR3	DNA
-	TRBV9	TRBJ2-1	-	CASSPLALGSWSEQFF	TGTGCCAGCAGCCCCCTAGCTCTCGGGAGCTGGAGTGAGCAGTTCTTC
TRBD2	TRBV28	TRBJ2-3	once	CASSSGTSVSTDTQYF	TGTGCCAGCAGTTCTGGGACTAGCGTTAGCACAGATACGCAGTATTTT
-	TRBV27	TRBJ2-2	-	CASSFWGAYTGELFF	TGTGCCAGCAGTTTCTGGGGGGCTTACACCGGGGAGCTGTTTTTT
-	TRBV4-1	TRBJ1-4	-	CASSQEGMVHLGEKLFF	TGCGCCAGCAGCCAAGAGGGTATGGTCCACCTCGGTGAAAAACTGTTTTTT
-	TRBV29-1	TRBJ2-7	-	CSVVSAGEQYF	TGCAGCGTTGTGTCCGCCGGCGAGCAGTACTTC
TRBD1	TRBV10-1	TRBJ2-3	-	CASKTGQGDTQYF	TGCGCCAGCAAGACAGGGCAAGGAGATACGCAGTATTTT
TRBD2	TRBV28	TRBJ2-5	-	CASSAGTRHQETQYF	TGTGCCAGCAGTGCCGGGACTAGGCACCAAGAGACCCAGTACTTC
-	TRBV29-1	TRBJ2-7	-	CSAALRGSRYEQYF	TGCAGCGCTGCTCTGAGGGGGTCGCGTTACGAGCAGTACTTC
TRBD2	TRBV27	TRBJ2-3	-	CASSPSRGDRTDTQYF	TGTGCCAGCAGCCCTAGTCGGGGGGACCGCACAGATACGCAGTATTTT
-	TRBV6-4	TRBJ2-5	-	CASSDSTQAKRGTQYF	TGTGCCAGCAGTGACTCGACCCAGGCTAAGAGGGGGACCCAGTACTTC
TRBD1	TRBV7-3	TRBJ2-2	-	CASSSDRGLTGELFF	TGTGCCAGCAGTTCCGACAGGGGGCTCACCGGGGAGCTGTTTTTT
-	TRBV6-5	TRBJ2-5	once	CASSYSVFGETQYF	TGTGCCAGCAGTTACTCCGTTTTCGGGGAGACCCAGTACTTC
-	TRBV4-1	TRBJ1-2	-	CASSQYLGGIGYGYTF	TGCGCCAGCAGCCAATACCTAGGAGGGATAGGCTATGGCTACACCTTC
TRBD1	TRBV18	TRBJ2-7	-	CASSPPKGTGTYEQYF	TGTGCCAGCTCACCACCAAAAGGGACAGGGACCTACGAGCAGTACTTC
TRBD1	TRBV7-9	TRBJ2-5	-	CASSLGQGYQETQYF	TGTGCCAGCAGCTTAGGACAGGGGTACCAAGAGACCCAGTACTTC
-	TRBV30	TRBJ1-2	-	CAWSVPAHGYTF	TGTGCCTGGAGTGTACCCGCTCATGGCTACACCTTC
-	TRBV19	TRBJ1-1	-	CASSITGGYTEAFF	TGTGCCAGTAGTATAACCGGCGGTTACACTGAAGCTTTCTTT
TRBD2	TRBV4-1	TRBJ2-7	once	CASKEEASGLRSYEQYF	TGCGCCAGCAAGGAGGAAGCTAGCGGGCTACGTTCCTACGAGCAGTACTTC
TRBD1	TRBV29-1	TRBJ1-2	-	CSVGPPRGGYTF	TGCAGCGTTGGGCCTCCCAGGGGGGGCTACACCTTC
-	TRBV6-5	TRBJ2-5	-	CASSYPGLQETQYF	TGTGCCAGCAGTTACCCGGGACTCCAAGAGACCCAGTACTTC
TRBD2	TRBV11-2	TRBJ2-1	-	CASSFGGGPLDEQFF	TGTGCCAGCAGCTTCGGGGGAGGGCCCCTTGACGAGCAGTTCTTC
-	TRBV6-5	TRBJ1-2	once	CASTLGRNYGYTF	TGTGCCAGCACCCTCGGACGGAACTATGGCTACACCTTC
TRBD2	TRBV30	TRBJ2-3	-	CAWSNGAGGVQDTQYF	TGTGCCTGGAGCAACGGGGCGGGAGGAGTCCAAGATACGCAGTATTTT